The next 12 T cell receptor beta chains were all read from a single sample in a study of blood T cell repertoires in COVID-19. The table came from immunoSEQ multiplex PCR; TCRdb's copy has only in-frame clones and leaves some out. The sample records 250,000 to 300,000 clones, more than 70% being singletons. Sample: PBMCs or T cells enriched from blood (not recorded which). The receptors were gathered from a woman aged 55-69 years in a cohort exposed to, infected with or recovered from COVID-19 (not recorded which).

The CDR3 DNA sequence: TGTGCCAGCTCACCGGCAGCGGGAGGGGGTTACAATGAGCAGTTCTTC. Its protein is CASSPAAGGGYNEQFF. V gene TRBV18 combines with J gene TRBJ2-1; 10 nucleotides align to TRBD2. With 3 bases clipped from V and 4 bases from J, the junction kept 6 bases outside the gene matches. Germline V gene lookup returns CDR1 KGHSH and CDR2 LQKENI. The CDR3 totals 16 residues.

V and J are TRBV7-3 and TRBJ2-7; 16 positions match TRBD2. Unmatched junction bases numbered 3, after V lost 3 bases and J lost 1 base. CDR1 is SGHTA and CDR2 is FQGTGA in the germline V gene. There are 17 residues in the CDR3. The CDR3 DNA follows: TGTGCCAGCAGCTTGGGACTAGCGGGAGGGATTTCCTACGAGCAGTACTTC. It codes for CASSLGLAGGISYEQYF.

V and J are TRBV27 and TRBJ2-7; TRBD2 is a possible D gene (7 bases). This CDR3 comprises 18 residues. Germline values: CDR1 MNHEY, CDR2 SMNVEV (reference sequence). Between the trimmed V and J ends, which lost 1 base and 9 bases, there was a span of 28 bases. Here the CDR3 reads CASSLLSTGGQGMVGQYF. CDR3 nucleotides: TGTGCCAGCAGTTTATTATCGACGGGGGGCCAGGGGATGGTGGGGCAGTACTTC.

The gene calls are TRBV2 and TRBJ2-1; 7 bases match TRBD1. Germline CDR1 reads SNHLY; CDR2 reads FYNNEI. CDR3 length: 16 amino acids. Germline trimming cut 5 bases from V and 2 bases from J; bases unmatched to any gene: 9. This CDR3 is CASSFYRGSPYNEQFF. The DNA of the CDR3 is TGTGCCAGCAGTTTTTACAGGGGTTCGCCCTACAATGAGCAGTTCTTC.

In its sample, this clone was seen once. The chain carries TRBV4-1 and TRBJ2-7; D may be TRBD1 (6 bases). Germline-derived CDR1 and CDR2 are MGHRA and YSYEKL. The CDR3 extends over 13 amino acids. V lost 0 bases to trimming and J lost 5 bases, with 8 bases between them. CDR3 amino acids: CASSQDSGDEQYF. The CDR3 DNA follows: TGCGCCAGCAGCCAAGATTCAGGGGACGAGCAGTACTTC.

The chain has TRBV14 and TRBJ2-1; D possibly corresponds to TRBD1 (6 bases). The germline V gene encodes CDR1 SGHDN and CDR2 FVKESK. V lost 2 bases and J 0 bases, leaving 11 bases between the germline ends. The length of the CDR3 is 16 residues. The CDR3 loop reads CASSQRQASSYNEQFF. The DNA for the CDR3 is TGTGCCAGCAGCCAACGACAGGCCAGCTCCTACAATGAGCAGTTCTTC.

This sequence joins TRBV13 and TRBJ2-1, with 10 bases lining up with TRBD2. Germline V gene sequence: CDR1 PRHDT, CDR2 FYEKMQ (reference sequence). This CDR3 comprises 15 residues. V trimming: 5 bases; J trimming: 5 bases; junction bases outside the gene matches: 6. The CDR3 sequence: CASSPWTSGNNEQFF. The CDR3, as DNA: TGTGCCAGCAGCCCTTGGACTAGCGGTAACAATGAGCAGTTCTTC.

The V call is TRBV4-1, the J call TRBJ2-1, with D perhaps matching TRBD1 (5 bases). The germline V gene has CDR1 MGHRA and CDR2 YSYEKL. V dropped 3 bases and J dropped 1 base, with 10 bases sitting between them. The CDR3 is made up of 15 amino acids. CDR3 loop: CASSQGQVSYNEQFF. CDR3 in DNA: TGCGCCAGCAGCCAGGGGCAGGTATCCTACAATGAGCAGTTCTTC.

The rearrangement joins TRBV5-1 to TRBJ2-7, with D tentatively TRBD2 (6 bases). The germline V gene encodes CDR1 SGHRS and CDR2 YFSETQ. This CDR3 has 16 amino acids. Trimming cost V 2 bases and J 3 bases, with 18 bases left between them. The CDR3 loop is CASSFLPTSSNYEQYF. DNA of the CDR3: TGCGCCAGCAGCTTCTTACCTACTAGCAGCAACTACGAGCAGTACTTC.

The V call is TRBV3-1 (or the pseudogene TRBV3-2), the J call TRBJ2-5; TRBD2 is a possible D gene (6 bases). The V and J ends lost 4 bases and 1 base respectively, with 13 bases between them. Germline V gene sequence: CDR1 LGHDT, CDR2 YNNKEL (reference sequence). CDR3 length equals 15 residues. CDR3 in amino acids: CASSRGDSRQETQYF. CDR3 nucleotide sequence: TGTGCCAGCAGCCGAGGGGACTCACGCCAAGAGACCCAGTACTTC.

The V call is TRBV25-1, the J call TRBJ1-2; TRBD1 might be the D (6 bases). This CDR3 is built from 16 residues. V was clipped by 4 bases and J by 7 bases, with 22 bases between them. Germline V CDR1 and CDR2: MGHDK, SYGVNS. CDR3 loop: CASSGQDRPLGAGYTF. DNA of the CDR3: TGTGCCAGCAGTGGACAGGACAGACCCCTCGGGGCTGGCTACACCTTC.

The chain has TRBV5-1 and TRBJ2-1; D is possibly TRBD2 (10 bases). The CDR3 is 17 residues long. The germline gives CDR1 SGHRS, CDR2 YFSETQ. Trimming shortened V by 5 bases and J by 8 bases, and 26 bases separated the two germline ends. The CDR3 DNA follows: TGCGCCAGCAGACAGGGGGCGCTTAGCGGGAGGTATGATGAGCAGTTCTTC. Translated, it gives CASRQGALSGRYDEQFF.